A selection of T cell receptor beta chains follows, all from one sample in a study of blood T cell repertoires in COVID-19. Sequencing used immunoSEQ multiplex PCR; TCRdb keeps in-frame clones, though not all of them. This table has about 38,000 clones, 80% to 90% appearing once. The specimen sequenced was peripheral blood. The origin of the receptors is a man aged 60 to 69 with COVID-19, enrolled during active disease. Both conserved end residues are part of each CDR3. Each record gives: CDR3 protein, CDR3 DNA, J gene, D gene, V gene, clone size. The D gene is left open where the match is weak. Clone size is not always given. Where it is, it says once, few, many or a class for expanded clones.

CASSFDLDTTQYF | TGTGCCAGCAGTTTTGATCTGGACACGACGCAGTATTTT | TRBJ2-3 | NA | TRBV27 | NA
CASSLHRSRDTEAFF | TGCGCCAGCAGCCTCCACCGGAGCAGGGACACTGAAGCTTTCTTT | TRBJ1-1 | NA | TRBV4-1 | NA
CASGPGTGNTGELFF | TGCGCCAGCGGACCCGGGACAGGGAACACCGGGGAGCTGTTTTTT | TRBJ2-2 | TRBD1 | TRBV10-1 | NA
CASSLGGQPMSTNEKLFF | TGTGCCAGCAGCTTGGGAGGGCAGCCCATGTCGACTAATGAAAAACTGTTTTTT | TRBJ1-4 | NA | TRBV5-8 | NA
CASSSSGVNTEAFF | TGTGCCAGCAGCTCATCAGGGGTGAACACTGAAGCTTTCTTT | TRBJ1-1 | NA | TRBV7-3 | once
CASSVATGSFFGYTF | TGTGCCAGCAGCGTAGCGACCGGGAGTTTTTTTGGATACACCTTC | TRBJ1-2 | NA | TRBV9 | NA
CASSLSTSGSTKFF | TGTGCCAGCAGTTTATCCACTAGCGGGAGTACAAAGTTCTTC | TRBJ2-1 | TRBD2 | TRBV27 | NA
CASSLGSSGNTIYF | TGTGCCAGCAGCTTGGGCAGCTCTGGAAACACCATATATTTT | TRBJ1-3 | NA | TRBV11-2 | NA
CASSLLAGHSTDTQYF | TGTGCCAGCAGCTTACTAGCGGGACACAGCACAGATACGCAGTATTTT | TRBJ2-3 | TRBD2 | TRBV7-2 | NA
CASSKVAGYNEQFF | TGCGCCAGCAGCAAGGTGGCGGGCTACAATGAGCAGTTCTTC | TRBJ2-1 | NA | TRBV4-3 | NA
CASRGTARDTQYF | TGTGCCAGTAGGGGGACAGCTCGGGATACGCAGTATTTT | TRBJ2-3 | TRBD1 | TRBV19 | NA
CASSLQQGPRTEAFF | TGTGCCAGCAGCTTACAACAGGGTCCGCGCACTGAAGCTTTCTTT | TRBJ1-1 | NA | TRBV7-9 | NA
CARGGMGDHSGSGLDIQYF | TGTGCCAGAGGGGGGATGGGCGACCATAGCGGGTCGGGGCTGGACATTCAGTACTTC | TRBJ2-4 | NA | TRBV21-1 | NA
CASSLVEVPGYTF | TGTGCCAGCAGCTTGGTCGAGGTTCCTGGCTACACCTTC | TRBJ1-2 | NA | TRBV5-5 | NA
CASSSLTDTQYF | TGTGCCAGCAGTTCCCTCACAGATACGCAGTATTTT | TRBJ2-3 | NA | TRBV28 | NA
CASSVDGNSGNTIYF | TGTGCCAGCAGCGTAGACGGGAACTCTGGAAACACCATATATTTT | TRBJ1-3 | NA | TRBV9 | NA
CASSTDPGGSYGYTF | TGTGCCAGCAGCACGGACCCAGGGGGCTCATATGGCTACACCTTC | TRBJ1-2 | TRBD1 | TRBV5-5 | NA
CASLTGQGLNQPQHF | TGTGCCAGCCTGACGGGACAGGGCCTCAATCAGCCCCAGCATTTT | TRBJ1-5 | TRBD1 | TRBV6-6 | NA
CASRSQLTGNNSPLHF | TGTGCCAGTAGGTCTCAACTCACGGGAAACAATTCACCCCTCCACTTT | TRBJ1-6 | NA | TRBV19 | few
CASSFETGEQYF | TGTGCCAGCAGCTTCGAGACGGGCGAGCAGTACTTC | TRBJ2-7 | NA | TRBV7-2 | NA
CASSYDPVGGSGTDTQYF | TGTGCCAGCAGTTACGATCCGGTGGGCGGGAGTGGAACAGATACGCAGTATTTT | TRBJ2-3 | TRBD2 | TRBV6-2/TRBV6-3 | NA
CASSFRQGASTGELFF | TGTGCCAGCAGCTTCCGACAGGGGGCCAGCACCGGGGAGCTGTTTTTT | TRBJ2-2 | TRBD1 | TRBV7-2 | NA
CASSVSSRDTEAFF | TGTGCCAGTAGTGTTTCATCCCGGGACACTGAAGCTTTCTTT | TRBJ1-1 | NA | TRBV19 | NA
CASSRGQNEKLFF | TGTGCCAGCAGCAGGGGACAGAATGAAAAACTGTTTTTT | TRBJ1-4 | TRBD1 | TRBV5-4 | NA
CASSPPGTGGEAFF | TGTGCCAGCAGTCCCCCCGGGACAGGGGGCGAAGCTTTCTTT | TRBJ1-1 | TRBD1 | TRBV6-5 | NA
CASSFIGTQPNEQFF | TGTGCCAGCAGTTTTATCGGGACTCAACCCAATGAGCAGTTCTTC | TRBJ2-1 | NA | TRBV28 | NA
CASSLPTRYNEQFF | TGTGCCAGCAGCTTACCCACTAGGTACAATGAGCAGTTCTTC | TRBJ2-1 | NA | TRBV7-9 | NA
CASSQGQLAGSTDTQYF | TGTGCCAGCAGCCAAGGACAACTAGCGGGGAGCACAGATACGCAGTATTTT | TRBJ2-3 | TRBD2 | TRBV14 | NA
CASSPSTNRGYGYTF | TGTGCCAGCAGCCCGAGCACGAACAGGGGATATGGCTACACCTTC | TRBJ1-2 | TRBD1 | TRBV3-1/TRBV3-2 | NA